One sample yielded the 2 T cell receptor beta chains listed below, sequenced in a study of blood T cell repertoires in COVID-19. The protocol was immunoSEQ multiplex PCR, while the TCRdb copy is restricted to in-frame clones and leaves out a portion. This sample has about 49,000 clones; approximately 90% occur once, and the top ten carry over 10%. The sequenced sample consisted of peripheral blood. The receptors were gathered from a man aged 80 or over with acute or convalescent COVID-19.

The chain is built from TRBV10-1 and TRBJ2-5, with D perhaps TRBD2 (7 bases). CDR1 is WNHNN and CDR2 is SYGVQD in the germline V gene (reference sequence). The ends were cut back, 0 bases at V and 7 bases at J, with 15 bases in the middle. The CDR3 has 15 amino acids. The DNA for the CDR3 is TGCGCCAGCAGTGAGTCAGCGCGGGGGCAGGGGACCCAGTACTTC. Its protein product is CASSESARGQGTQYF.

The V call is TRBV3-1 (or the pseudogene TRBV3-2), the J call TRBJ2-7; possible D gene TRBD1, 5 bases. Germline V gives CDR1 LGHDT, CDR2 YNNKEL (reference sequence). V gave up 3 bases and J gave up 1 base, with 13 bases separating them. This CDR3 spans 15 amino acids. The CDR3 DNA is TGTGCCAGCAGCCATCCCAACAGGTTATCCTACGAGCAGTACTTC. Its translation: CASSHPNRLSYEQYF.